A selection of T cell receptor beta chains follows, all from one sample in a study of tumor and adjacent non-tumor tissue in lung cancer. Each CDR3 protein gets one entry after TCRdb re-called the multiplex PCR reads with MiXCR. The repertoire holds approximately 100,000 distinct CDR3 sequences, with approximately 65% as singletons. Source material: distant non-tumor lung tissue. The receptors were sampled from a young man with non-small cell lung cancer. Each CDR3 is given with its conserved first and last residue. The D gene is left open where the match is weak. Rows may omit the clone size; those that give it use once, few, many or a size class.

CDR3 length,D gene,V gene,J gene,clone size,CDR3 protein,CDR3 DNA
15,.,TRBV6-1,TRBJ1-5,.,CTSSEALARCQPQHF,TGTACCAGCAGTGAAGCTTTAGCCAGATGTCAGCCCCAGCATTTT
13,TRBD1,TRBV6-5,TRBJ1-5,.,CPSRDSINQPQHF,TGTCCCAGTAGGGACAGCATTAATCAGCCCCAGCATTTT
16,TRBD2,TRBV24-1,TRBJ2-1,.,CVTSDAETSGYNEQFF,TGTGTCACCAGTGACGCCGAGACTAGCGGGTACAATGAGCAGTTCTTC
12,.,TRBV29-1,TRBJ1-1,.,CSVGGQGTEAFF,TGCAGTGTTGGGGGGCAAGGCACTGAAGCTTTCTTT
13,.,TRBV6-5,TRBJ2-7,medium-sized,CASSPRGSYEQYF,TGTGCCAGCAGTCCTAGGGGATCCTACGAGCAGTACTTC
14,TRBD2,TRBV7-2,TRBJ2-3,few,CASSGGSGGDTQYF,TGTGCCAGCAGCGGGGGTAGCGGGGGAGATACGCAGTATTTT
14,.,TRBV20-1,TRBJ2-1,.,CNVRVPPRYNEQFF,TGCAATGTTAGAGTCCCGCCGAGATACAATGAGCAGTTCTTC
15,.,TRBV11-1,TRBJ2-3,few,CASSLRGRETDTQYF,TGTGCCAGCAGCCTGCGGGGCAGGGAAACAGATACGCAGTATTTT
13,.,TRBV6-6,TRBJ1-1,.,CASNRGSDTEVFF,TGTGCCAGCAACCGGGGGTCGGACACTGAAGTTTTCTTT
15,.,TRBV12-3/TRBV12-4,TRBJ1-4,many,CASSIHQGVNEKLFF,TGTGCCAGCAGCATCCACCAGGGCGTTAATGAAAAACTGTTTTTT
14,.,TRBV20-1,TRBJ2-6,medium-sized,CSARSGSGANVLTF,TGCAGTGCTAGATCAGGATCTGGGGCCAACGTCCTGACTTTC
14,TRBD1,TRBV19,TRBJ2-3,.,CASSMGQGADTQYF,TGTGCCAGTAGTATGGGACAGGGGGCAGATACGCAGTATTTT
15,TRBD2,TRBV6-4,TRBJ2-1,.,CASSDSTSAGNEQFF,TGTGCCAGCAGTGACTCGACTAGCGCTGGCAATGAGCAGTTCTTC
16,TRBD2,TRBV6-2/TRBV6-3,TRBJ2-6,.,CASSRTSGSGGSVLTF,TGTGCCAGCAGCCGGACTAGCGGGAGTGGGGGCAGCGTCCTGACTTTC
16,.,TRBV7-9,TRBJ1-2,.,CASSLLRQGGPHGYTF,TGTGCCAGCAGCTTACTTCGGCAGGGCGGCCCCCACGGCTACACCTTC
15,.,TRBV4-2,TRBJ2-3,.,CVSSQASRGTDTQYF,TGTGTCAGCAGCCAGGCTAGCAGAGGCACTGATACGCAGTATTTT
16,TRBD2,TRBV11-3,TRBJ2-5,.,CASSAGLAGEGESQNF,TGTGCCAGCAGCGCGGGACTAGCGGGAGAGGGAGAGTCCCAGAACTTC
13,.,TRBV12-3/TRBV12-4,TRBJ2-7,.,CASSLQGRYDQYF,TGTGCCAGCAGTCTACAGGGACGGTACGATCAGTACTTC
14,.,TRBV20-1,TRBJ2-1,.,CNARDGSSYNEQFF,TGCAATGCTAGAGATGGAAGCTCCTACAATGAGCAGTTCTTC
16,TRBD2,TRBV30,TRBJ2-5,once,CAWRPRLAGVRETQYF,TGTGCCTGGAGACCGAGATTAGCGGGAGTTCGTGAGACCCAGTACTTC
13,TRBD2,TRBV6-1,TRBJ2-7,.,CDCSRRGAYEQYF,TGTGACTGCAGTCGGCGGGGGGCCTACGAGCAATACTTC
19,.,TRBV7-9,TRBJ1-3,once,CASSLALGWSTVAGNTTYF,TGTGCCAGCAGCTTAGCGCTAGGTTGGTCGACAGTAGCTGGGAACACCACATATTTT
13,.,TRBV29-1,TRBJ2-5,.,CRVSDGAHETQYF,TGCAGAGTTTCGGACGGCGCACATGAGACCCAGTACTTC
17,.,TRBV4-1,TRBJ2-2,.,CASSQLRGRINTGELSF,TGCGCCAGCAGCCAGCTGCGGGGACGGATAAACACCGGGGAGCTGTCTTTT
15,TRBD1,TRBV4-2,TRBJ2-1,.,CTSSPRQGPYNEQFF,TGTACCAGCAGCCCTAGACAGGGACCCTACAATGAGCAGTTCTTC
15,.,TRBV2,TRBJ2-5,.,CVSSASRGTQETQYF,TGTGTCAGCAGTGCATCTCGGGGAACCCAAGAGACCCAGTACTTC
14,.,TRBV12-3/TRBV12-4,TRBJ1-6,many,CASSFRGGNSPLRF,TGTGCCAGCAGCTTCAGGGGAGGTAATTCACCCCTCCGCTTT
15,.,TRBV11-2,TRBJ2-3,once,CASSLRLGVTNTQYF,TGTGCCAGCAGCTTAAGGCTGGGGGTCACAAATACGCAGTATTTT
14,.,TRBV11-1,TRBJ2-1,.,CAGSPTWSYNEQFF,TGTGCCGGCAGCCCGACATGGTCCTACAATGAGCAGTTCTTC
14,.,TRBV12-3/TRBV12-4,TRBJ2-7,.,CASSRGGGSYKQYF,TGTGCTAGCAGTCGGGGTGGGGGGTCCTACAAGCAGTACTTC
17,.,TRBV4-1,TRBJ2-1,.,CASSLVIAPSSYNEQFF,TGCGCTAGCAGCCTGGTTATAGCGCCGAGCTCCTACAATGAGCAGTTCTTC
15,.,TRBV10-3,TRBJ1-5,.,CAISEDLGSSQSQHF,TGTGCCATCAGTGAGGATTTGGGGTCGAGCCAGTCCCAGCATTTT
14,TRBD1,TRBV11-3,TRBJ2-5,.,CACSSGTGVGTQYF,TGTGCCTGCAGTTCCGGGACAGGGGTAGGGACCCAGTACTTC
14,TRBD1,TRBV5-4,TRBJ2-1,few,CASSLETGAWDQFF,TGTGCAAGCAGCTTGGAGACAGGGGCATGGGACCAGTTCTTC
14,.,TRBV6-1,TRBJ2-4,.,CASSAFTGKDVQYF,TGTGCCAGCAGTGCCTTTACAGGGAAGGACGTTCAGTACTTC
15,.,TRBV11-2,TRBJ2-5,few,CASSPARGFEETQYF,TGTGCCAGCAGCCCCGCGAGGGGTTTTGAAGAGACCCAGTACTTC
13,TRBD1,TRBV5-1,TRBJ1-2,.,CASRNRGAHGYTF,TGCGCCAGCAGAAACAGGGGCGCACATGGCTACACCTTC
15,.,TRBV5-4,TRBJ2-7,.,CVSSPQPQSSYEQYF,TGTGTCAGCAGCCCCCAGCCCCAAAGCTCCTATGAGCAGTACTTC
13,.,TRBV5-4,TRBJ2-5,many,CASSPQVQETQYF,TGTGCCAGCAGCCCACAGGTCCAAGAGACCCAGTACTTC
15,.,TRBV11-2,TRBJ2-1,.,CASNLLGTYHNEQFF,TGTGCCAGCAACTTACTGGGGACGTACCACAATGAGCAGTTCTTC
13,.,TRBV7-2,TRBJ1-6,once,CASSPILDSPLHF,TGTGCCAGCAGCCCGATCCTCGATTCACCCCTCCACTTT
17,TRBD2,TRBV7-2,TRBJ2-1,few,CASSLALAGVSNNEQFF,TGTGCCAGCAGCCTAGCCCTAGCGGGAGTCAGTAACAATGAGCAGTTCTTC
15,.,TRBV13,TRBJ2-7,.,CVSSPGYQQDYEQYF,TGTGTCAGCAGCCCGGGTTACCAACAAGACTACGAGCAGTACTTC
17,.,TRBV6-1,TRBJ2-2,.,CASNEAGWVGNTGELFF,TGTGCCAGCAATGAAGCGGGTTGGGTCGGGAACACCGGGGAGCTGTTTTTT
14,.,TRBV11-2,TRBJ2-3,.,CASSRDFNPDMQYF,TGTGCCAGCAGCCGGGATTTTAACCCCGATATGCAGTATTTT
14,.,TRBV11-2,TRBJ2-7,few,CASSSAPHSYEQYF,TGTGCCAGCAGCTCGGCGCCACACAGCTACGAACAGTACTTC
16,TRBD2,TRBV6-5,TRBJ2-1,many,CASSYGLAGSYNEQFF,TGTGCCAGCAGTTACGGACTAGCGGGGTCCTACAATGAGCAGTTCTTC
11,.,TRBV12-3/TRBV12-4,TRBJ2-7,.,CASSLQKGQYF,TGTGCCAGCAGTTTGCAAAAGGGGCAGTACTTC
16,TRBD1,TRBV29-1,TRBJ2-3,.,CSVPHPGQGASDTQYF,TGCAGTGTTCCACACCCGGGACAGGGGGCATCAGATACGCAGTATTTT
15,.,TRBV20-1,TRBJ2-2,.,CRALATGAAAGELFF,TGCAGAGCTCTCGCTACGGGGGCGGCGGCCGGGGAGCTGTTTTTT
16,TRBD2,TRBV4-1,TRBJ2-7,.,CASIQDVTGGTYEQYF,TGTGCCAGCATCCAAGATGTGACGGGAGGTACGTACGAGCAGTACTTC
14,.,TRBV11-2,TRBJ1-1,.,CASSRGRRNTETFF,TGTGCCAGCAGCAGAGGACGGAGGAACACTGAAACTTTCTTT
12,.,TRBV12-5,TRBJ2-5,many,CASGLEEETQYF,TGTGCTAGTGGTTTGGAGGAAGAGACCCAGTACTTC
12,TRBD1,TRBV29-1,TRBJ1-1,.,CSVLGTGTEAFF,TGCAGCGTCCTAGGGACAGGCACTGAAGCTTTCTTT
14,TRBD1,TRBV12-3/TRBV12-4,TRBJ1-5,.,CVSSLGQGNQPQHF,TGTGTCAGCAGTTTGGGACAGGGCAATCAGCCCCAGCATTTT
13,.,TRBV11-2,TRBJ1-1,few,CACSLGVNTEAFF,TGTGCCTGCAGCTTAGGGGTGAACACTGAAGCTTTCTTT
14,TRBD2,TRBV6-2/TRBV6-3,TRBJ2-1,many,CASAASGGADEQFF,TGTGCCAGCGCCGCGAGCGGGGGGGCAGATGAGCAGTTCTTC
13,TRBD2,TRBV29-1,TRBJ2-1,.,CSTGLAVYIEQFF,TGCAGCACAGGACTAGCGGTTTACATTGAGCAGTTCTTC
18,.,TRBV5-6,TRBJ2-5,.,CASSLVPVGFRASETQYF,TGTGCCAGCAGCTTGGTCCCGGTGGGCTTTCGAGCCTCGGAGACCCAGTACTTC
17,TRBD2,TRBV4-2,TRBJ2-2,few,CASSPRLARGWAGELFF,TGTGCCAGCAGCCCTCGACTAGCGAGGGGCTGGGCCGGGGAGCTGTTTTTT